This TCR beta chain derives from a study of shared clonotypes between healthy human individuals. About the study: Two women and a few men aged 18 to 49 served as donors.

Notes on this clone: Its specificity is unknown.

On sorted subsets, replicate PCRs used 200 to 250 ng DNA, or tens of thousands of T cell genomes. Method: immunoSEQ multiplex PCR; TCRdb's copy keeps in-frame clones and lacks some. Of fewer than 1 million clones in the sample, about 96% were seen once. This CDR3 is built from 13 residues. Trimming removed 6 bases from V and 9 bases from J; junction bases left unmatched: 7. The germline V gene has CDR1 WNHNN and CDR2 SYGVQD (reference sequence). Study-wide points: Estimated richness was generally greater in naive than memory subsets.

Terminally differentiated effector memory CD45RA+ cells were excluded by CCR7 positive selection of CD45RO-negative cells. The specimen sequenced was naive CD8+ T cells sorted from blood. This sequence joins TRBV10-1 and TRBJ2-1; 8 bases align to TRBD2. The TCR originated in a man between 25 and 39 years old in good health. The CDR3 bases are TGCGCCAGCAGCCGTAGCGGGATAGGTGAGCAGTTCTTC. This encodes CASSRSGIGEQFF.